The 3 T cell receptor beta chains below were found in one sample sequenced in a study of T-cell memory formation after mild COVID-19. TCRdb re-analysed the 5' RACE reads in MiXCR, keeping a single row per CDR3 protein. The profile shows about 210,000 distinct CDR3 sequences, 25% to 35% of them singletons. The sequenced material came from PBMCs or a T cell subset sorted from them (not recorded which). These TCRs come from an adult woman who had mild COVID-19 (a few samples of this study predate the infection). Cell type and time point are not known.

The chain combines TRBV19 with TRBJ2-7; D unclear. Germline loops: CDR1 LNHDA, CDR2 SQIVND (reference sequence). Trimming removed 4 bases from V and 6 bases from J, with 13 bases in between. The CDR3 runs 13 residues. The CDR3 loop reads CASSKAGVREQYF. The CDR3 DNA reads as TGTGCCAGTAGTAAGGCAGGAGTCCGCGAGCAGTACTTC.

The genes are TRBV5-1 and TRBJ1-2, with TRBD1 identical over 10 bases. Germline-derived CDR1 and CDR2 are SGHRS and YFSETQ. The CDR3 runs to 15 residues. The ends lost 0 bases at V and 5 bases at J; junction bases unmatched: 4. Here the CDR3 DNA reads TGCGCCAGCAGCTTGGATCCGGGACAGGGGTATGGCTACACCTTC. As protein: CASSLDPGQGYGYTF.

V and J are TRBV5-1 and TRBJ1-2, with TRBD1 matching 8 bases. Trimming cost V 4 bases and J 3 bases; bases outside gene matches: 5. The length of the CDR3 is 14 residues. Germline lookup yields CDR1 SGHRS and CDR2 YFSETQ. The CDR3 loop is CASSLQGAHYGYTF. CDR3 coding DNA: TGCGCCAGCAGCCTGCAGGGGGCCCACTATGGCTACACCTTC.